A selection of T cell receptor beta chains follows, all from one sample in a study of STAT5B mutations in CD4+ large granular lymphocyte leukemia. Some clones are missing from TCRdb's copy, which holds only in-frame ones; the method was immunoSEQ multiplex PCR. The table records some 40,000 clones, 86% of them present only once. Sequenced input: CD4+ T cells from blood buffy coats. Receptor source: a human donor in good health. CDR3s include the opening cysteine and the closing phenylalanine or tryptophan. The order of the fields is J gene, V gene, clone size, D gene, CDR3 length, CDR3 protein, CDR3 DNA. The D gene is left open where the match is weak. Rows may omit the clone size; those that give it use once, few, many or a size class.

>TRBJ2-1|TRBV10-3|once|-|16
CAISEGGVLTYNEQFF
TGTGCCATCAGTGAGGGGGGAGTTCTCACCTACAATGAGCAGTTCTTC
>TRBJ2-5|TRBV7-8|once|TRBD2|18
CASSSGGLAGGAQETQYF
TGTGCCAGCAGCTCGGGGGGACTAGCGGGAGGCGCTCAAGAGACCCAGTACTTC
>TRBJ2-5|TRBV15|-|TRBD2|15
CATSFQRERQETQYF
TGTGCCACCAGTTTCCAGCGGGAAAGACAAGAGACCCAGTACTTC
>TRBJ2-2|TRBV7-2|-|-|14
CASSLILNTGELFF
TGTGCCAGCAGCTTAATTCTAAACACCGGGGAGCTGTTTTTT
>TRBJ1-1|TRBV9|once|-|14
CASSVEVRSTEAFF
TGTGCCAGCAGCGTAGAGGTCAGGTCCACTGAAGCTTTCTTT
>TRBJ1-1|TRBV28|-|TRBD1|15
CASSLPSTGGFEAFF
TGTGCCAGCAGTTTGCCCTCCACAGGGGGGTTTGAAGCTTTCTTT
>TRBJ1-5|TRBV10-3|-|-|13
CAITGGGNQPQHF
TGTGCCATCACCGGAGGAGGCAATCAGCCCCAGCATTTT
>TRBJ1-1|TRBV4-1|-|-|16
CASSQPPGRTNTEAFF
TGCGCCAGCAGCCAGCCACCGGGACGGACGAACACTGAAGCTTTCTTT
>TRBJ2-1|TRBV5-1|-|-|16
CASSLGGEVSYNEQFF
TGCGCCAGCAGTTTAGGGGGGGAGGTCTCCTACAATGAGCAGTTCTTC
>TRBJ1-5|TRBV12-5|-|-|13
CASGRAGNQPQHF
TGTGCTAGTGGGCGGGCAGGCAATCAGCCCCAGCATTTT
>TRBJ2-3|TRBV7-9|-|-|15
CASSLVITDTDTQYF
TGTGCCAGCAGCTTAGTTATAACAGACACAGATACGCAGTATTTT
>TRBJ2-5|TRBV11-3|-|-|15
CASSLRTAGVETQYF
TGTGCCAGCAGCTTAAGGACTGCGGGTGTTGAGACCCAGTACTTC
>TRBJ2-3|TRBV15|-|-|20
CATSRDLRSVSASSTDTQYF
TGTGCCACCAGCAGAGATTTAAGGTCTGTTAGTGCTAGTAGCACAGATACGCAGTATTTT
>TRBJ1-2|TRBV5-4|-|-|14
CASSLRAGVGGYTF
TGTGCCAGCAGCTTGAGGGCAGGGGTCGGTGGCTACACCTTC
>TRBJ2-3|TRBV18|-|TRBD1|15
CASSPTGVGTDTQYF
TGTGCCAGCTCACCGACAGGGGTCGGCACAGATACGCAGTATTTT
>TRBJ2-7|TRBV4-3|-|-|16
CASSQDFPSSSYEQYF
TGCGCCAGCAGCCAAGATTTCCCTTCGAGCTCCTACGAGCAGTACTTC
>TRBJ1-1|TRBV5-1|-|-|16
CASNPGADRMNTEAFF
TGCGCCAGCAACCCCGGGGCCGACAGGATGAACACTGAAGCTTTCTTT
>TRBJ2-7|TRBV13|once|-|13
CASSQTGVREQYF
TGTGCCAGCAGCCAAACGGGGGTCCGGGAGCAGTACTTC
>TRBJ2-7|TRBV7-9|-|-|13
CASSLPGPYEQYF
TGTGCCAGCAGCTTACCGGGACCCTACGAGCAGTACTTC
>TRBJ2-7|TRBV7-9|-|-|12
CASSPQAYEQYF
TGTGCCAGCAGCCCCCAGGCCTACGAGCAGTACTTC
>TRBJ2-7|TRBV30|once|TRBD1|14
CAWSVGQGNYEQYF
TGTGCCTGGAGTGTTGGACAGGGGAACTACGAGCAGTACTTC
>TRBJ1-4|TRBV14|-|-|12
CASSQTVEKLFF
TGTGCCAGCAGCCAGACGGTGGAAAAACTGTTTTTT
>TRBJ1-1|TRBV6-5|-|-|11
CASSRRNEAFF
TGTGCCAGCAGTCGCAGGAATGAAGCTTTCTTT
>TRBJ2-1|TRBV20-1|-|-|11
CSARPYNEQFF
TGCAGTGCTAGGCCATACAATGAGCAGTTCTTC
>TRBJ2-7|TRBV19|-|-|11
CASSNTREQYF
TGTGCCAGTAGTAATACCCGCGAGCAGTACTTC
>TRBJ1-3|TRBV7-2|-|TRBD1|14
CASSSGPQGDTIYF
TGTGCCAGCAGCTCTGGACCACAGGGGGACACCATATATTTT
>TRBJ1-4|TRBV11-2|few|TRBD1|14
CASSPDRVDEKLFF
TGTGCCAGCAGCCCGGACAGGGTCGATGAAAAACTGTTTTTT
>TRBJ2-7|TRBV15|-|-|12
CATSTGYYEQYF
TGTGCCACCAGCACCGGATACTACGAGCAGTACTTC